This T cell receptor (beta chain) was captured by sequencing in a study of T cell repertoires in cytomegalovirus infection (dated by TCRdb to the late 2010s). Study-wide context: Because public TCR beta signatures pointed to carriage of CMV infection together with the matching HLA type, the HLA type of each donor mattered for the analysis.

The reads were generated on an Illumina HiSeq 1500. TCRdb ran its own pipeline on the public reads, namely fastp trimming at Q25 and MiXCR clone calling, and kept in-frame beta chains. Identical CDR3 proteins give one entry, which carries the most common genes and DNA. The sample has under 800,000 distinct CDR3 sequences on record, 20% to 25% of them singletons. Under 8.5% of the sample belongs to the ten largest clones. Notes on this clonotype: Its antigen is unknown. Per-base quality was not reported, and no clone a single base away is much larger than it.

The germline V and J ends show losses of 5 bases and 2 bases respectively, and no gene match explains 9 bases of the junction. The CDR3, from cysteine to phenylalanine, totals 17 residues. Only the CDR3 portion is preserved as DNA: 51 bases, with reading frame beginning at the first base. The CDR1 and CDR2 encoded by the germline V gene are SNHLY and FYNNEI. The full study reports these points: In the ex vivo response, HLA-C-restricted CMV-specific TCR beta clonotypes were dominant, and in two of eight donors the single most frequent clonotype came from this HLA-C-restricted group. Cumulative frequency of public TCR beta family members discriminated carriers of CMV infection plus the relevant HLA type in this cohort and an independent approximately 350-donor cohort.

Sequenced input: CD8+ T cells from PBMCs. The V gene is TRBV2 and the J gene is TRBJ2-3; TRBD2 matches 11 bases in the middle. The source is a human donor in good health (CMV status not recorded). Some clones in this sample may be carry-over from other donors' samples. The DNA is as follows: TGTGCCAGCAGTTCCCCTAGCGGGGGGCCAACCACAGATACGCAGTATTTT. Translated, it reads CASSSPSGGPTTDTQYF.